This TCR beta chain originates from a study of glioma-infiltrating T cells. Remarks on this clonotype: Its antigen remains unidentified. This CDR3 is missing its conserved last phenylalanine or tryptophan, likely due to a read error. The DNA is omitted, as the CDR3 cannot be located on it reliably, and the CDR3 follows TCRdb's listing.

CDR1 is SNHLY and CDR2 is FYNNEI in the germline V gene. The CDR3 contains 14 residues when both ends are counted. TCR alpha and beta CDR3 regions were amplified from RNA using iRepertoire nested multiplex PCR. Input was 100-400 ng of tissue mRNA or PBMC total RNA. TCRdb independently ran MiXCR on the multiplex PCR reads; one entry per CDR3 protein. The repertoire includes around 10,000 distinct CDR3 sequences, under 60% of them detected once, and 20% sits in the top ten. Findings and limits, study-wide: Tissue and blood shared very few CDR3 sequences. Above-expected tissue-blood divergence occurred in all gliomas, most in low-grade ones.

This TCR was recovered from a human donor with low-grade glioma or glioblastoma, undergoing nonglioma brain surgery, or in good health (not recorded which). Sequencing was performed on glioma tissue, nonneoplastic brain tissue, or PBMCs (not recorded which). The chain links TRBV2 to TRBJ1-1; TRBD1 is taken as the D call from the table, unchecked against the DNA. The CDR3 loop reads CASSRGNLNTEAIL.